A single sample is the source of the 20 T cell receptor beta chains below, sequenced in a study of T cells in Graves' hyperthyroidism and ophthalmopathy. TCR beta CDR3 sequences were amplified from RNA transcripts. HTBI primers were used for first-round RT-PCR of the TCR CDR3. TCRdb redid the calling of the multiplex PCR reads with MiXCR, one entry per CDR3 protein. The table includes about 360,000 distinct CDR3 sequences, under 15% detected once. The specimen was blood. These receptors were obtained from a woman aged 18-35 years with Graves' hyperthyroidism.

This clonotype was seen many times. The genes are TRBV7-8 and TRBJ2-7, with D possibly being TRBD1 (6 bases). V was pared by 5 bases and J by 5 bases, with 16 bases between. The germline CDR1 and CDR2 sequences are SGHVS and FQNEAQ. The CDR3 has 14 amino acids. CDR3: CASSPNRAGNEQYF. The CDR3 nucleotides are TGTGCCAGCAGCCCCAACAGGGCCGGGAACGAGCAGTACTTC.

The genes are TRBV25-1 and TRBJ2-2, with D perhaps TRBD1 or TRBD2 (6 bases each). V lost 4 bases and J 0 bases, leaving 21 bases between the germline ends. The V gene's germline CDR1 is MGHDK and CDR2 SYGVNS. CDR3 length: 19 residues. The CDR3 spells CASSALRGKGGSNTGELFF. In DNA, the CDR3 is TGTGCCAGCAGTGCCCTCAGGGGCAAGGGGGGATCGAACACCGGGGAGCTGTTTTTT.

This clonotype was picked up many times. The chain uses TRBV27 and TRBJ1-5, with 7 bases that match TRBD1. Germline V lookup: CDR1 MNHEY, CDR2 SMNVEV (reference sequence). The length of the CDR3 is 14 residues. V trimming: 5 bases; J trimming: 3 bases; junction bases outside the gene matches: 4. CDR3 sequence reads: CASSPDRANQPQHF. CDR3 sequence (DNA): TGTGCCAGCAGTCCCGACAGGGCCAATCAGCCCCAGCATTTT.

This clonotype was recorded at least ten times. This chain connects TRBV19 to TRBJ2-7; TRBD1 or TRBD2 may be the D gene (5 bases each). V lost 4 bases and J 5 bases, leaving 12 bases between the germline ends. The CDR3 has 13 amino acids. Germline V gene lookup returns CDR1 LNHDA and CDR2 SQIVND (reference sequence). CDR3 loop: CASSNSGGHEQYF. CDR3 coding DNA: TGTGCCAGTAGTAATTCTGGGGGTCACGAGCAGTACTTC.

This clonotype showed up just a few times. The V gene is TRBV19, the J gene TRBJ2-1; tentative D call: TRBD1 (6 bases). The V and J ends lost 4 bases and 3 bases respectively, with 10 bases between them. Per germline, CDR1 LNHDA and CDR2 SQIVND (reference sequence). The CDR3 is 14 amino acids. The DNA for the CDR3 is TGTGCCAGTAGTACGACAGGCCTCTACAATGAGCAGTTCTTC. Translation gives CASSTTGLYNEQFF.

This clonotype was seen many times. This sequence joins TRBV28 and TRBJ2-5, with D perhaps TRBD1 or TRBD2 (5 bases each). V dropped 7 bases and J dropped 3 bases, with 18 bases sitting between them. Germline values: CDR1 MDHEN, CDR2 SYDVKM. The CDR3 has 15 residues. In nucleotides, the CDR3 is TGTGCCAGCACTATTCTGAGGGACCCCAAAGAGACCCAGTACTTC. Encoded protein: CASTILRDPKETQYF. Together with reference TRBV28 and TRBJ2-5, the CDR3 gives the full variable domain: DVKVTQSSRYLVKRTGEKVFLECVQDMDHENMFWYRQDPGLGLRLIYFSYDVKMKEKGDIPEGYSVSREKKERFSLILESASTNQTSMYLCASTILRDPKETQYFGPGTRLLVL.

This chain links TRBV7-9 with TRBJ1-2; D possibly corresponds to TRBD1 (6 bases). The CDR3 is 12 amino acids. CDR1 SEHNR and CDR2 FQNEAQ come from the germline V gene (reference sequence). Between the trimmed V and J ends, which lost 3 bases and 7 bases, there was a span of 9 bases. The CDR3 protein is CASSLGAPGYTF. Written as DNA, the CDR3 is TGTGCCAGCAGCTTGGGGGCTCCTGGCTACACCTTC.

Only a few counts were recorded for this clonotype. The rearrangement uses TRBV6-1 and TRBJ2-1, with D possibly matching TRBD2 (7 bases). Germline V gives CDR1 MNHNS, CDR2 SASEGT. V was trimmed by 6 bases and J by 1 base, leaving 19 bases between them. CDR3 length: 17 amino acids. Written as DNA, the CDR3 is TGTGCCAGCAGCCCCGGGGCGGGGGCCTCTTCCTACAATGAGCAGTTCTTC. It specifies CASSPGAGASSYNEQFF.

Ten or more counts support this clonotype. This chain uses TRBV20-1 with TRBJ2-7, with TRBD2 matching 7 bases. Germline CDR1 and CDR2: DFQATT and SNEGSKA (reference sequence). J lost 6 bases, V lost 7 bases, and 9 bases had no gene match. CDR3 size: 12 residues. In DNA form, the CDR3 reads TGCAGTGGGAATAAGCGGGAAGTCGAGCAGTACTTC. It is translated as CSGNKREVEQYF.

This clonotype appeared many times. V usage is TRBV4-1 and J usage is TRBJ2-3; D is possibly TRBD2 (5 bases). V gave up 1 base and J gave up 2 bases, with 16 bases separating them. CDR3 length equals 17 residues. Germline assignment: CDR1 MGHRA and CDR2 YSYEKL. CDR3 bases: TGCGCCAGCAGCCAAGGTTATCGCGGGTCCTACACAGATACGCAGTATTTT. It encodes CASSQGYRGSYTDTQYF.

The sample holds a few counts of this clonotype. Compared with germline, one end of the junction differs, possibly owing to a read error. This chain's CDR3 is CASNVEGQSWGEKLFF. DNA of the CDR3: TGTGCCAGCAACGTAGAGGGACAGTCGTGGGGTGAAAAACTGTTTTTT. The chain combines TRBV9 with TRBJ1-4, with 7 nucleotides matching TRBD1. The CDR3 is 16 amino acids. The germline V gene has CDR1 SGDLS and CDR2 YYNGEE.

The V gene is TRBV6-2 or TRBV6-3, the J gene TRBJ1-4; D is unresolved. The ends were cut back, 6 bases at V and 0 bases at J, with 11 bases in the middle. Germline-derived CDR1 and CDR2 are MNHEY and SVGEGT. There are 15 residues in the CDR3. DNA for the CDR3: TGTGCCAGCAGAGGGTCCGGCGCAACTAATGAAAAACTGTTTTTT. Amino acid sequence: CASRGSGATNEKLFF.

This clonotype was seen many times. The chain has TRBV4-3 and TRBJ1-1; 7 nucleotides agree with TRBD1. Per germline, CDR1 LGHNA and CDR2 YSLEER. The V and J ends lost 1 base and 0 bases, in that order; junction bases with no gene match: 2. The CDR3 length is 15 residues. The CDR3 region has the DNA TGCGCCAGCAGCCAAGGGGACAGCATGAACACTGAAGCTTTCTTT. Its protein is CASSQGDSMNTEAFF.

This clonotype has at least ten counts. The chain has TRBV28 and TRBJ2-7; TRBD2 agrees at 7 bases. V dropped 3 bases and J dropped 5; count of bases not matched to a gene: 10. CDR3 length equals 15 residues. CDR1 and CDR2 (germline): MDHEN, SYDVKM. The CDR3 sequence is CASSLIRGGTDEQYF. DNA for the CDR3: TGTGCCAGCAGTTTGATCCGGGGAGGGACGGACGAGCAGTACTTC.

There are many counts of this clonotype. The chain carries TRBV24-1 and TRBJ1-1; D not certain. V was shortened by 5 bases and J by 6 bases, with 12 bases between the two germline ends. Per germline, CDR1 KGHDR and CDR2 SFDVKD. This CDR3 has 13 amino acids. The CDR3 DNA reads TGTGCCACCAGTGGTCAGGTCGAGGCTGAAGCTTTCTTT. This sequence encodes CATSGQVEAEAFF.

This clonotype was counted many times. The chain combines TRBV3-1 with TRBJ1-1, with a weak D call TRBD1 (5 bases). Germline V gene sequence: CDR1 LGHDT, CDR2 YNNKEL (reference sequence). This CDR3 has 13 amino acids. V lost 1 base, J lost 7 bases, and 10 bases lay in between. The CDR3 region is CASSQVQGFEAFF. The CDR3 nucleotides are TGTGCCAGCAGCCAAGTCCAGGGCTTTGAAGCTTTCTTT.

The V gene is TRBV28, the J gene TRBJ1-2; D is uncertain. Trimming removed 5 bases at V and 4 bases at J, with 8 bases between. Germline V lookup: CDR1 MDHEN, CDR2 SYDVKM. CDR3 length: 12 residues. CDR3 coding DNA: TGTGCCAGCAGTCCCGCTAGCTATGGCTACACCTTC. Amino acids: CASSPASYGYTF.

This clonotype was seen ten or more times. The CDR3 protein is CASSAGATGRNVHGYTF. Here the CDR3 DNA reads TGTGCCAGCAGCGCCGGGGCGACAGGGAGGAATGTTCATGGCTACACCTTC. The chain employs TRBV9 and TRBJ1-2; 7 bases map to TRBD1. The CDR3 runs 17 residues. The V segment lost 3 bases and the J segment 6 bases; nucleotides outside the gene matches: 17. Germline V CDR1 and CDR2: SGDLS, YYNGEE.

The table lists this clonotype with many counts. The chain recombines TRBV7-6 with TRBJ1-1; a weak D match, TRBD1 (5 bases). V lost 4 bases to trimming and J lost 7 bases, with 10 bases between them. This CDR3 is built from 12 residues. Germline V gene data show CDR1 as SGHVS and CDR2 as FNYEAQ. This CDR3 is CASSSPGGEAFF. DNA of the CDR3: TGTGCCAGCAGCTCCCCGGGGGGTGAAGCTTTCTTT.

The J gene is TRBJ2-2, the V gene TRBV5-4, with 7 bases that match TRBD2. The ends lost 0 bases at V and 3 bases at J; junction bases unmatched: 5. This CDR3 has 16 residues. Germline V gene lookup returns CDR1 SGHNT and CDR2 YYREEE (reference sequence). The CDR3 spells CASSLELAVDTGELFF. CDR3 in DNA: TGTGCCAGCAGCTTGGAGCTAGCGGTAGACACCGGGGAGCTGTTTTTT. Supplemented by reference TRBV5-4 and TRBJ2-2, the full variable domain reads ETGVTQSPTHLIKTRGQQVTLRCSSQSGHNTVSWYQQALGQGPQFIFQYYREEENGRGNFPPRFSGLQFPNYSSELNVNALELDDSALYLCASSLELAVDTGELFFGEGSRLTVL.